This T cell receptor beta chain was profiled in a study of cytomegalovirus exposure and HLA in healthy donors. The ends lost 8 bases at V and 5 bases at J; junction bases unmatched: 14. Germline-derived CDR1 and CDR2 are MNHEY and SVGAGI. This CDR3 is built from 15 residues. The sample holds a few counts of this clone. The antigen remains undetermined. Study-level points and caveats: The analysis excluded some indistinguishable V segments, including TRBV6-2 and TRBV6-3.

Likely unrecorded immune exposures existed in these nominally healthy donors. The study ran its PCR with 60 Vbeta and 13 Jbeta primers. The assay was immunoSEQ multiplex PCR, and TCRdb's table has in-frame clones only and misses some. This repertoire shows over 90,000 clones, 73% found once; its top ten account for over 3%. Sequencing was carried out using PBMCs. This receptor was identified in a man between 40 and 49 years old in good health and CMV-seronegative. This chain links TRBV6-5 with TRBJ1-2, with 7 bases that match TRBD1. The CDR3 is CASGSDRRRGYGYTF. The CDR3 DNA reads TGTGCCAGCGGGTCGGACAGGCGAAGAGGTTATGGCTACACCTTC.